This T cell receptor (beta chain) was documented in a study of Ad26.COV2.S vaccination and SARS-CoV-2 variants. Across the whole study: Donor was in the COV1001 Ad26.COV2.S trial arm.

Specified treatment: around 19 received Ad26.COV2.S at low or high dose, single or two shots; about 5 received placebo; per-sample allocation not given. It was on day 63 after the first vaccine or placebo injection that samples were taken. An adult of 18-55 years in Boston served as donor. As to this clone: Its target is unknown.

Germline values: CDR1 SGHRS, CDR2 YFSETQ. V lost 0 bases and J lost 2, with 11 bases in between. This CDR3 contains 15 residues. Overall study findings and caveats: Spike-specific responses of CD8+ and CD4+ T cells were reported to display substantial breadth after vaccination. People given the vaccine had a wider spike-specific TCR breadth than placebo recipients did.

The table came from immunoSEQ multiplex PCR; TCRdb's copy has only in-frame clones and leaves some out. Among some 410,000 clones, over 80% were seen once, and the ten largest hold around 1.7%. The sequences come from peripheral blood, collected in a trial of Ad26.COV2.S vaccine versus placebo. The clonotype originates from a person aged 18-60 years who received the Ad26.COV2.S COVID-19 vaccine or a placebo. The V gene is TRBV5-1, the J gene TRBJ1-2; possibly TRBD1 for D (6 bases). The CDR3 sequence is CASSLAPDSNYGYTF. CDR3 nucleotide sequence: TGCGCCAGCAGCTTGGCGCCGGACAGCAACTATGGCTACACCTTC.